This record concerns one T cell receptor (beta chain) sequence. This sample is drawn from a study of blood T cell repertoires in COVID-19. Study-wide background: The samples span acute and convalescent COVID-19 from the United States, Italy and Spain. T cells, B-cell-depleted T cells, or PBMCs supplied cDNA or gDNA.

Original methodology: Reference gene primers were amplified, and this amplification served to estimate nucleated cell counts. Using immunoSEQ multiplex PCR, the repertoire was profiled, and TCRdb retains in-frame clones only, with some absent. V and J calls and clone size are copied from that table; D and trimming were computed from the DNA. The sample includes about 50,000 clones, 75% to 90% of them seen just once. CDR1 and CDR2 from the germline V gene are SGDLS and YYNGEE. V was shortened by 3 bases and J by 1 base, with 18 bases between the two germline ends. This CDR3 has 17 amino acids. The chain has TRBV9 and TRBJ2-3; TRBD1 might be the D (7 bases). Sequenced input: peripheral blood. The source is a human donor with active COVID-19. The donor label of this sample is uncertain. CDR3 loop: CASSAQPQGGGTDTQYF. The CDR3 DNA follows: TGTGCCAGCAGCGCCCAGCCCCAGGGGGGCGGCACAGATACGCAGTATTTT.